These 27 T cell receptor beta chains share one sample of origin, sequenced in a study of CD8 T cells in Susac syndrome. RNA amounts of about 0.5 to 1 ug underwent reverse transcription with random hexamers. Each CDR3 protein is one row after TCRdb ran MiXCR on the immunoSEQ multiplex PCR reads. The data hold 100,000 to 150,000 distinct CDR3 sequences, with about 95% observed a single time. Sequencing input: CD4+ T cells from PBMCs. These receptors originate from a human donor in good health.

This chain uses TRBV29-1 with TRBJ1-3, with no clear D. Per the germline V gene, CDR1 is SQVTM and CDR2 is ANQGSEA. V shed 5 bases and J shed 1 base, with 3 bases lying between them. The length of the CDR3 is 11 residues. The CDR3 loop reads CSVSSGNTIYF. CDR3 nucleotide sequence: TGCAGCGTTAGTTCTGGAAACACCATATATTTT. The full variable domain, rest sourced from reference TRBV29-1 and TRBJ1-3, is SAVISQKPSRDICQRGTSLTIQCQVDSQVTMMFWYRQQPGQSLTLIATANQGSEATYESGFVIDKFPISRPNLTFSTLTVSNMSPEDSSIYLCSVSSGNTIYFGEGSWLTVV.

The genes are TRBV25-1 and TRBJ2-7; tentative D call: TRBD1 (6 bases). Per germline, CDR1 MGHDK and CDR2 SYGVNS. This CDR3 region has 15 residues. V lost 8 bases and J lost 2, with 19 bases in between. As DNA, the CDR3 is TGTGCCAGCGCCAGCAACCGGGACATTGCCTACGAGCAGTACTTC. This sequence encodes CASASNRDIAYEQYF.

The gene calls are TRBV5-1 and TRBJ2-5; 11 bases match TRBD2. Germline CDR1 SGHRS, CDR2 YFSETQ. CDR3 length equals 15 residues. J lost 3 bases, V lost 4 bases, and 5 bases had no gene match. CDR3 sequence: CASSPQTSGKETQYF. CDR3 DNA sequence: TGCGCCAGCAGCCCACAGACTAGCGGGAAAGAGACCCAGTACTTC.

This rearrangement joins TRBV19 to TRBJ1-2; D unresolved. V lost 2 bases and J lost 8, with 9 bases in between. This CDR3 spans 12 amino acids. The V gene's germline CDR1 is LNHDA and CDR2 SQIVND (reference sequence). This chain's CDR3 is CASSISGNGYTF. In DNA form, the CDR3 reads TGTGCCAGTAGTATATCGGGGAACGGCTACACCTTC.

The rearrangement joins TRBV6-1 to TRBJ2-7; D may be TRBD1 (6 bases). CDR3 size: 16 residues. Trimming took off 6 bases at V and 0 bases at J, with 18 bases between the two ends. Germline V lookup: CDR1 MNHNS, CDR2 SASEGT. The CDR3 here is CASRVGRGWSSYEQYF. In DNA form, the CDR3 reads TGTGCCAGCAGGGTAGGCAGGGGATGGAGCTCCTACGAGCAGTACTTC.

The chain employs TRBV5-1 and TRBJ2-3, with D possibly TRBD2 on 6 matching bases. The CDR3 has 13 amino acids. Between the trimmed V and J ends, which lost 4 bases and 6 bases, there was a span of 12 bases. The germline V gene has CDR1 SGHRS and CDR2 YFSETQ. The CDR3 region has the DNA TGCGCCAGCAGCGGGACTCCTTCGGATACGCAGTATTTT. It encodes CASSGTPSDTQYF.

V is TRBV7-2 and J is TRBJ1-1; D unclear. CDR3 length: 13 amino acids. Per the germline V gene, CDR1 is SGHTA and CDR2 is FQGNSA. The germline V and J ends were trimmed by 3 bases and 0 bases, with 5 bases remaining between them. CDR3 loop: CASSLEMNTEAFF. CDR3 DNA: TGTGCCAGCAGCTTGGAGATGAACACTGAAGCTTTCTTT. Based on the CDR3 plus reference TRBV7-2 and TRBJ1-1, the full variable domain is GAGVSQSPSNKVTEKGKDVELRCDPISGHTALYWYRQSLGQGLEFLIYFQGNSAPDKSGLPSDRFSAERTGGSVSTLTIQRTQQEDSAVYLCASSLEMNTEAFFGQGTRLTVV.

This clonotype appeared once. The rearrangement uses TRBV7-8 and TRBJ2-5; TRBD2 matches 9 bases. The ends lost 5 bases at V and 5 bases at J; junction bases unmatched: 12. Germline CDR1 is SGHVS and CDR2 is FQNEAQ. The CDR3 covers 16 residues. The CDR3 DNA sequence: TGTGCCAGCAGCCCGACTAGCGGCACTGGCTGGGAGACCCAGTACTTC. Residues: CASSPTSGTGWETQYF.

CDR3 nucleotide sequence: TGTGCCAGCAGCCCAACAGGGGGCCGACAGCCCCAGCATTTT. It is translated as CASSPTGGRQPQHF. This chain links TRBV2 with TRBJ1-5; 9 bases map to TRBD1. This CDR3 has 14 amino acids. Unmatched junction bases numbered 7, after V lost 6 bases and J lost 7 bases. Per the germline V gene, CDR1 is SNHLY and CDR2 is FYNNEI. The full variable domain, rest sourced from reference TRBV2 and TRBJ1-5, is EPEVTQTPSHQVTQMGQEVILRCVPISNHLYFYWYRQILGQKVEFLVSFYNNEISEKSEIFDDQFSVERPDGSNFTLKIRSTKLEDSAMYFCASSPTGGRQPQHFGDGTRLSIL.

The rearrangement joins TRBV27 to TRBJ2-7, with D unresolved. V lost 2 bases and J 0 bases, leaving 5 bases between the germline ends. This CDR3 has 13 residues. CDR1 MNHEY and CDR2 SMNVEV come from the germline V gene (reference sequence). CDR3 coding DNA: TGTGCCAGCAGTTTAAAGGACTCCTACGAGCAGTACTTC. This encodes CASSLKDSYEQYF.

The genes are TRBV3-1 and TRBJ1-5; D is unresolved. Trimming cost V 4 bases and J 5 bases, with 12 bases left between them. Germline V lookup: CDR1 LGHDT, CDR2 YNNKEL (reference sequence). The CDR3 is 14 amino acids. The CDR3 sequence is CASSRRWKDQPQHF. The CDR3 DNA follows: TGTGCCAGCAGCCGACGGTGGAAGGATCAGCCCCAGCATTTT.

V usage is TRBV30 and J usage is TRBJ1-2, with 7 bases aligning to TRBD1. Germline V gene data show CDR1 as GTSNPN and CDR2 as SVGIG (reference sequence). Trimming removed 4 bases from V and 3 bases from J; junction bases left unmatched: 8. CDR3 length equals 14 residues. The CDR3 sequence: CAWMAQGIYYGYTF. CDR3 coding DNA: TGTGCCTGGATGGCACAGGGGATATACTATGGCTACACCTTC.

This clonotype was detected once. The gene calls are TRBV12-3 or TRBV12-4 and TRBJ2-5, with a possible D match to TRBD2 (5 bases). This CDR3 spans 14 amino acids. Trimming stripped 6 bases from V and 2 bases from J, with 13 bases between. CDR3 protein: CASSSGGDQETQYF. The CDR3 DNA follows: TGTGCCAGCAGCAGCGGAGGCGATCAAGAGACCCAGTACTTC.

The rearrangement joins TRBV24-1 to TRBJ2-7; 11 bases are a match to TRBD1. This CDR3 spans 17 amino acids. Germline V gene lookup returns CDR1 KGHDR and CDR2 SFDVKD. The V segment lost 2 bases and the J segment 3 bases; nucleotides outside the gene matches: 8. The CDR3 loop reads CATSDSGTGGQHYEQYF. CDR3 coding DNA: TGTGCCACCAGTGATTCCGGGACAGGGGGACAGCACTACGAGCAGTACTTC.

The rearrangement links TRBV5-4 to TRBJ2-5; 9 bases match TRBD1. The CDR3 covers 15 residues. Looked up from germline, CDR1 is SGHNT and CDR2 is YYREEE (reference sequence). Trimming took 4 bases from V and 4 from J; bases not matched to a gene: 8. The CDR3 DNA reads TGTGCCAGCAGCGCCCCGGGACAGGGCGGAGAGACCCAGTACTTC. This codes for CASSAPGQGGETQYF.

This clonotype was detected only once. J is TRBJ2-2 and V is TRBV18; D is unclear. CDR1 KGHSH and CDR2 LQKENI come from the germline V gene. Trimming took 1 base from V and 7 from J, leaving 10 bases between them. CDR3 length equals 14 residues. The CDR3, as DNA: TGTGCCAGCTCACCACAAACAAACGGCGGGGAGCTGTTTTTT. Translated: CASSPQTNGGELFF.

The chain joins TRBV19 to TRBJ1-2, with a tentative D call TRBD1 (6 bases). This CDR3 is built from 15 residues. The V end lost 9 bases, the J end lost 3 bases, and 20 bases lay between the germline ends. CDR1 is LNHDA, CDR2 SQIVND, per germline (reference sequence). The CDR3 sequence: CASSDGGANHYGYTF. CDR3 in DNA: TGTGCCAGCTCGGACGGGGGGGCCAACCACTATGGCTACACCTTC.

The chain is built from TRBV5-4 and TRBJ2-7, with D perhaps matching TRBD2 (7 bases). CDR1 and CDR2 from the germline V gene are SGHNT and YYREEE (reference sequence). V was shortened by 3 bases and J by 2 bases, with 15 bases between the two germline ends. The CDR3 has 15 residues. In DNA form, the CDR3 reads TGTGCCAGCAGCTCAGGCGGGGGCCTCCCCTACGAGCAGTACTTC. Translation gives CASSSGGGLPYEQYF.

The rearrangement joins TRBV25-1 to TRBJ2-7, with D perhaps TRBD2 (5 bases). CDR3 length equals 13 residues. Germline CDR1 MGHDK, CDR2 SYGVNS. Trimming removed 4 bases from V and 9 bases from J, with 16 bases in between. The CDR3 reads CASSGQGRHGQYF. The CDR3 DNA follows: TGTGCCAGCAGTGGCCAAGGGAGACACGGGCAGTACTTC.

The V and J genes are TRBV3-1 and TRBJ2-7; D remains ambiguous. The germline CDR1 and CDR2 sequences are LGHDT and YNNKEL (reference sequence). The V end was cut by 0 bases, the J end by 7 bases, with 16 bases between. The CDR3 covers 15 residues. The CDR3 DNA is TGTGCCAGCAGCCAAGATAGGCTCCGTGGTGGGGAGCAGTACTTC. This sequence encodes CASSQDRLRGGEQYF.

V gene TRBV19 combines with J gene TRBJ1-2; 8 nucleotides agree with TRBD1. CDR1 is LNHDA, CDR2 SQIVND, per germline (reference sequence). The CDR3 covers 15 residues. The junction had 5 bases not matched to a gene; V was cut back by 5 bases and J by 0 bases. CDR3 sequence reads: CASSEGQGANYGYTF. The CDR3 nucleotides are TGTGCCAGTAGTGAAGGACAGGGCGCTAACTATGGCTACACCTTC.

This chain joins TRBV2 and TRBJ2-3; the match to TRBD1 covers 9 bases. V dropped 1 base and J dropped 1; count of bases not matched to a gene: 0. The germline gives CDR1 SNHLY, CDR2 FYNNEI. This CDR3 comprises 15 residues. CDR3 protein: CASSEGTGGTDTQYF. The CDR3, as DNA: TGTGCCAGCAGTGAAGGGACAGGGGGCACAGATACGCAGTATTTT.

The chain links TRBV19 to TRBJ2-1, with 8 bases aligning to TRBD1. CDR3 size: 14 residues. The J segment lost 10 bases and the V segment lost 1 base, leaving 6 bases of the junction unmatched. CDR1 is LNHDA and CDR2 is SQIVND in the germline V gene (reference sequence). CDR3 amino acids: CASSIVDRVREQFF. The DNA for the CDR3 is TGTGCCAGTAGTATAGTGGACAGGGTTCGGGAGCAGTTCTTC.

The chain recombines TRBV6-5 with TRBJ2-2; no reliable D call. The V and J ends lost 4 bases and 7 bases respectively, with 7 bases between them. Germline V gene sequence: CDR1 MNHEY, CDR2 SVGAGI. The CDR3 sequence is 12 residues long. CDR3 DNA sequence: TGTGCCAGCAGTTCCCCTAGCGGGGAGCTGTTTTTT. This gives the protein CASSSPSGELFF.

The V call is TRBV12-3 or TRBV12-4, the J call TRBJ1-1; D is ambiguous. CDR3 length: 14 amino acids. The germline V and J ends were trimmed by 6 bases and 5 bases, with 16 bases remaining between them. The CDR3 spells CASSRSRGGTEAFF. In DNA form, the CDR3 reads TGTGCCAGCAGCCGGTCCCGCGGAGGAACTGAAGCTTTCTTT.

The chain couples TRBV28 to TRBJ2-1; a possible D gene is TRBD1 (6 bases). The CDR3 length is 14 residues. V gave up 3 bases and J gave up 12 bases, with 18 bases separating them. CDR1 and CDR2 (germline): MDHEN, SYDVKM. The DNA of the CDR3 is TGTGCCAGCAGTTTGGAAGACGCCGGGACAACGCAGTTCTTC. Translating gives CASSLEDAGTTQFF.

The chain has TRBV6-5 and TRBJ2-7, with 13 bases aligning to TRBD2. This CDR3 contains 17 residues. V trimming: 2 bases; J trimming: 3 bases; junction bases outside the gene matches: 7. Germline V gene data show CDR1 as MNHEY and CDR2 as SVGAGI. This chain's CDR3 is CASSYPAGLAGVYEQYF. The CDR3 region has the DNA TGTGCCAGCAGTTACCCTGCCGGACTAGCGGGAGTCTACGAGCAGTACTTC.